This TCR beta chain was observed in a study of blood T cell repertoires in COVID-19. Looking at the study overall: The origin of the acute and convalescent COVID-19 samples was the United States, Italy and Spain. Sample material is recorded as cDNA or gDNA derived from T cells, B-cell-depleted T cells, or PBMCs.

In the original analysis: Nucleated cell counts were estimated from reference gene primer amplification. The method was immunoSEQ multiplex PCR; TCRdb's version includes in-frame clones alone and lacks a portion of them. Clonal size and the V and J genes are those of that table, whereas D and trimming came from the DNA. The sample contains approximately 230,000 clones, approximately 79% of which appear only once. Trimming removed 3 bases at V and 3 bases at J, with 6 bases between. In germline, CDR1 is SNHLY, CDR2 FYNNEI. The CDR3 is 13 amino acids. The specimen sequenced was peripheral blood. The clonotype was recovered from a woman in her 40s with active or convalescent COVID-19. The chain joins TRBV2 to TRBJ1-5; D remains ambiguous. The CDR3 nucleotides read TGTGCCAGCAGTGAGTATAACAATCAGCCCCAGCATTTT. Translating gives CASSEYNNQPQHF.